This T cell receptor (beta chain) stems from a study of blood T cell repertoires in COVID-19. Overall study context: Sources were T cells, B-cell-depleted T cells, or PBMCs; the material itself was cDNA or gDNA.

As handled by the study authors: From reference gene primer amplification, estimates of nucleated cell counts were derived. Some clones are missing from TCRdb's copy, which holds only in-frame ones; the method was immunoSEQ multiplex PCR. The DNA gave D and trimming, while V, J and clone size come from that table. The data hold 150,000 or so clones, with approximately 80% observed a single time. The CDR3 is made up of 12 amino acids. Germline assignment: CDR1 SQVTM and CDR2 ANQGSEA. The V end was cut by 4 bases, the J end by 2 bases, with 6 bases between. Source material: peripheral blood. The rearrangement links TRBV29-1 to TRBJ1-3; D unresolved. This TCR came from a man between 60 and 75 years old with active or convalescent COVID-19. The CDR3 region has the DNA TGCAGCGTTGTGGCAACTGGAAACACCATATATTTT. Translated, it gives CSVVATGNTIYF.